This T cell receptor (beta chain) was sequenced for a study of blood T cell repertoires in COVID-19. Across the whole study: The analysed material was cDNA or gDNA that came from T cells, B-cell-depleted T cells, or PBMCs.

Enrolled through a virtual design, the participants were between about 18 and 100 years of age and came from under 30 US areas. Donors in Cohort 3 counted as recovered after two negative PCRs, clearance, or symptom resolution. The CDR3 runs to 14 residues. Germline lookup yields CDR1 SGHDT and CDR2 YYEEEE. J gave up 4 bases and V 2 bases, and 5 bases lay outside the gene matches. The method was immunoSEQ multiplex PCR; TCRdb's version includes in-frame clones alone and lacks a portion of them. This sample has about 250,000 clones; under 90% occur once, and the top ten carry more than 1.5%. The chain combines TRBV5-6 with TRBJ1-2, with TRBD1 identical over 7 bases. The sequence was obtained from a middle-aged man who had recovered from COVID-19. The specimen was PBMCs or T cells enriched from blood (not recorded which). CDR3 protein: CASSLQGFIYGYTF. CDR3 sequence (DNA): TGTGCCAGCAGCTTACAGGGGTTCATCTATGGCTACACCTTC.